These 20 T cell receptor beta chains originate from one sample sequenced in a study of long-term antiretroviral therapy in people with HIV. Researchers report immunoSEQ v3.0 was run at survey level. TCRdb's copy holds only in-frame clones and misses some; the assay was immunoSEQ multiplex PCR. This table has 25,000 to 30,000 clones, around 77% appearing once. The sample was unsorted PBMCs, taken 2.1 years after starting antiretroviral therapy. The source is a man aged 25-45 years with HIV.

The chain has TRBV19 and TRBJ2-6, with D unresolved. V lost 7 bases to trimming and J lost 0 bases, with 4 bases between them. CDR3 length: 13 residues. CDR1 LNHDA and CDR2 SQIVND come from the germline V gene (reference sequence). The CDR3: CASKLSGANVLTF. The CDR3 DNA is TGTGCCAGTAAGCTCTCTGGGGCCAACGTCCTGACTTTC. The whole variable domain, filled in from reference TRBV19 and TRBJ2-6, reads DGGITQSPKYLFRKEGQNVTLSCEQNLNHDAMYWYRQDPGQGLRLIYYSQIVNDFQKGDIAEGYSVSREKKESFPLTVTSAQKNPTAFYLCASKLSGANVLTFGAGSRLTVL.

V usage is TRBV9 and J usage is TRBJ1-5, with D hard to call. The CDR3 contains 14 residues. Germline values: CDR1 SGDLS, CDR2 YYNGEE. V lost 2 bases to trimming and J lost 4 bases, with 10 bases between them. CDR3 in DNA: TGTGCCAGCAGCGTGGGCAGAGCAAATCAGCCCCAGCATTTT. This codes for CASSVGRANQPQHF.

The chain links TRBV19 to TRBJ2-2, with a possible D match to TRBD2 (6 bases). The V gene's germline CDR1 is LNHDA and CDR2 SQIVND (reference sequence). Trimming took 2 bases from V and 4 from J, leaving 11 bases between them. The CDR3 is made up of 15 amino acids. The CDR3 nucleotides read TGTGCCAGTAGTATACTGGCGGGAATCACCGGGGAGCTGTTTTTT. Amino acids: CASSILAGITGELFF.

The chain recombines TRBV20-1 with TRBJ2-5; 7 bases align to TRBD1. This CDR3 comprises 11 residues. CDR1 and CDR2 from the germline V gene are DFQATT and SNEGSKA (reference sequence). The junction had 6 bases not matched to a gene; V was cut back by 5 bases and J by 9 bases. As DNA, the CDR3 is TGCAGTGCTTCGACAGGGTCAGCCCAGTACTTC. It specifies CSASTGSAQYF.

The J gene is TRBJ2-7, the V gene TRBV5-1; tentatively, D is TRBD2 (6 bases). Trimming removed 4 bases from V and 1 base from J, with 15 bases in between. CDR3 size: 15 residues. CDR1 and CDR2 (germline): SGHRS, YFSETQ. CDR3 residues: CASSVGWGESYEQYF. CDR3 bases: TGCGCCAGCAGCGTAGGGTGGGGGGAATCCTACGAGCAGTACTTC.

The CDR3 nucleotides are TGTGCCAGCTCATCTGGACAGACTAACTATGGCTACACCTTC. It is translated as CASSSGQTNYGYTF. The V call is TRBV18, the J call TRBJ1-2; perhaps TRBD1 as D (6 bases). The germline V and J ends were trimmed by 5 bases and 0 bases, with 10 bases remaining between them. The CDR3 has 14 amino acids. Germline CDR1 and CDR2: KGHSH and LQKENI.

J is TRBJ2-1 and V is TRBV28; D ambiguous. Deletions cut 7 bases from V and 0 bases from J, with 7 bases between. From germline, CDR1 is MDHEN and CDR2 SYDVKM. The CDR3 contains 13 residues. CDR3 in amino acids: CASKLLSYNEQFF. The CDR3 DNA reads as TGTGCCAGCAAACTCCTCTCCTACAATGAGCAGTTCTTC.

This clone has a single count. V and J are TRBV5-1 and TRBJ2-6; D might be TRBD2 (6 bases). V was trimmed by 0 bases and J by 2 bases, leaving 6 bases between them. In germline, CDR1 is SGHRS, CDR2 YFSETQ. The CDR3 extends over 15 amino acids. The CDR3 loop is CASSLGGAGANVLTF. DNA for the CDR3: TGCGCCAGCAGCTTGGGGGGGGCTGGGGCCAACGTCCTGACTTTC. Together with reference TRBV5-1 and TRBJ2-6, the CDR3 gives the full variable domain: KAGVTQTPRYLIKTRGQQVTLSCSPISGHRSVSWYQQTPGQGLQFLFEYFSETQRNKGNFPGRFSGRQFSNSRSEMNVSTLELGDSALYLCASSLGGAGANVLTFGAGSRLTVL.

The CDR3 coding sequence is TGCGCCAGCAGCCCGCGACAGGGCAATCAGCCCCAGCATTTT. Translating it yields CASSPRQGNQPQHF. This chain uses TRBV4-1 with TRBJ1-5; the D gene is possibly TRBD1 (6 bases). Trimming removed 4 bases from V and 2 bases from J, with 9 bases in between. The germline V gene encodes CDR1 MGHRA and CDR2 YSYEKL. CDR3 size: 14 residues.

The genes are TRBV6-6 and TRBJ1-1; maybe TRBD1 (5 bases). The CDR3 is 14 amino acids. Germline loops: CDR1 MNHNY, CDR2 SVGAGI (reference sequence). Trimming pared 0 bases from V and 7 bases from J, leaving 12 bases between. The CDR3 sequence: CASSYSGRQSEAFF. DNA of the CDR3: TGTGCCAGCAGTTACTCGGGACGGCAAAGTGAAGCTTTCTTT.

This clone was counted only a few times. V gene TRBV6-5 combines with J gene TRBJ2-7, with D possibly TRBD1 on 6 matching bases. The CDR3 totals 13 residues. Germline V CDR1 and CDR2: MNHEY, SVGAGI. Trimming pared 6 bases from V and 3 bases from J, leaving 12 bases between. CDR3 amino acids: CASSLTGSYEQYF. CDR3 coding DNA: TGTGCCAGCAGCTTAACAGGGAGCTACGAGCAGTACTTC.

The chain combines TRBV28 with TRBJ2-7; 11 nucleotides agree with TRBD2. This CDR3 is 15 amino acids long. Germline V gene sequence: CDR1 MDHEN, CDR2 SYDVKM. V shed 4 bases, J shed 6 bases, and the junction held 8 bases outside the gene matches. Here the CDR3 DNA reads TGTGCCAGCAGTTCTAGAACTAGCGGGGGACCCGAGCAGTACTTC. This gives the protein CASSSRTSGGPEQYF.

V gene TRBV6-6 combines with J gene TRBJ2-7; D possibly corresponds to TRBD1 (5 bases). The CDR3 is 13 residues long. V lost 7 bases and J lost 2, with 12 bases in between. Germline CDR1 is MNHNY and CDR2 is SVGAGI (reference sequence). The CDR3 coding sequence is TGTGCCAGCACGGCAGGGAAGACCTACGAGCAGTACTTC. As protein: CASTAGKTYEQYF.

The rearrangement uses TRBV7-8 and TRBJ1-4; tentative D call: TRBD1 (5 bases). CDR1 is SGHVS, CDR2 FQNEAQ, per germline. This CDR3 is 16 amino acids long. V was clipped by 5 bases and J by 0 bases, with 13 bases between them. In DNA form, the CDR3 reads TGTGCCAGCAGCCCAGGAAGGGGTTCAACTAATGAAAAACTGTTTTTT. Its protein is CASSPGRGSTNEKLFF.

The chain couples TRBV5-6 to TRBJ1-3, with D possibly matching TRBD1 (5 bases). V was trimmed by 4 bases and J by 6 bases, leaving 17 bases between them. The CDR3 is 15 residues long. Per germline, CDR1 SGHDT and CDR2 YYEEEE. The CDR3 region has the DNA TGTGCCAGCAGCCCCCCCGGAGGGGTTGCAAACACCATATATTTT. Translating it yields CASSPPGGVANTIYF.

The chain has TRBV19 and TRBJ2-6; the D gene could be TRBD1 or TRBD2 (5 bases each). This CDR3 spans 19 amino acids. V was clipped by 5 bases and J by 0 bases, with 20 bases between them. Germline CDR1 and CDR2: LNHDA and SQIVND (reference sequence). The CDR3: CASSSSGKRGLSGANVLTF. The CDR3 nucleotides are TGTGCCAGTAGTTCCTCCGGCAAGAGGGGCCTCTCTGGGGCCAACGTCCTGACTTTC.

This chain joins TRBV18 and TRBJ2-1, with 8 bases matching TRBD2. The CDR3 is made up of 16 amino acids. Trimming at V came to 0 bases and at J to 5 bases, leaving 6 bases not matched to a gene. Per germline, CDR1 KGHSH and CDR2 LQKENI. Here the CDR3 reads CASSPPGGGLNNEQFF. CDR3 nucleotide sequence: TGTGCCAGCTCACCACCGGGCGGGGGGCTGAACAATGAGCAGTTCTTC. Drawing the rest from reference TRBV18 and TRBJ2-1, the complete variable domain is NAGVMQNPRHLVRRRGQEARLRCSPMKGHSHVYWYRQLPEEGLKFMVYLQKENIIDESGMPKERFSAEFPKEGPSILRIQQVVRGDSAAYFCASSPPGGGLNNEQFFGPGTRLTVL.

The V and J genes are TRBV15 and TRBJ1-2; 10 positions match TRBD1. J gave up 7 bases and V 0 bases, and 5 bases lay outside the gene matches. Looked up from germline, CDR1 is LNHNV and CDR2 is YYDKDF (reference sequence). The CDR3 loop spans 15 amino acids. The CDR3 DNA reads as TGTGCCACCAGCAGAGATGACGGGACAGGGGCTGGCTACACCTTC. Its protein product is CATSRDDGTGAGYTF.

The chain links TRBV27 to TRBJ2-4; no clear D. The CDR3 contains 17 residues. Per the germline V gene, CDR1 is MNHEY and CDR2 is SMNVEV (reference sequence). Trimming stripped 4 bases from V and 0 bases from J, with 16 bases between. The CDR3 loop reads CASSSRTDPLAKNIQYF. CDR3 nucleotides: TGTGCCAGCAGTTCCCGGACGGACCCTCTAGCCAAAAACATTCAGTACTTC.

This chain uses TRBV28 with TRBJ2-5; perhaps TRBD2 as D (7 bases). The ends were cut back, 4 bases at V and 5 bases at J, with 8 bases in the middle. The germline gives CDR1 MDHEN, CDR2 SYDVKM. There are 12 residues in the CDR3. In nucleotides, the CDR3 is TGTGCCAGCAGTTCGGGGGGCGAGACCCAGTACTTC. This translates into CASSSGGETQYF.